Only one count was recorded for the clone carrying this T cell receptor (beta chain). The sample belongs to a study of cytomegalovirus exposure and HLA in healthy donors. PCR involved 60 Vbeta and 13 Jbeta primers. The table came from immunoSEQ multiplex PCR; TCRdb's copy has only in-frame clones and leaves some out. The repertoire holds some 240,000 clones, with 92% as singletons. Germline V gene lookup returns CDR1 MNHEY and CDR2 SVGAGI. CDR3 length equals 14 residues. Between the trimmed V and J ends, which lost 0 bases and 6 bases, there was a span of 11 bases. This TCR derives from a girl aged 2 to 10 in good health and CMV-seronegative. The sample was PBMCs. The chain combines TRBV6-5 with TRBJ1-1; possibly TRBD1 for D (5 bases). The CDR3 nucleotides are TGTGCCAGCAGTTACTCGGGGGGGGGTCCTGAAGCTTTCTTT. Protein: CASSYSGGGPEAFF.